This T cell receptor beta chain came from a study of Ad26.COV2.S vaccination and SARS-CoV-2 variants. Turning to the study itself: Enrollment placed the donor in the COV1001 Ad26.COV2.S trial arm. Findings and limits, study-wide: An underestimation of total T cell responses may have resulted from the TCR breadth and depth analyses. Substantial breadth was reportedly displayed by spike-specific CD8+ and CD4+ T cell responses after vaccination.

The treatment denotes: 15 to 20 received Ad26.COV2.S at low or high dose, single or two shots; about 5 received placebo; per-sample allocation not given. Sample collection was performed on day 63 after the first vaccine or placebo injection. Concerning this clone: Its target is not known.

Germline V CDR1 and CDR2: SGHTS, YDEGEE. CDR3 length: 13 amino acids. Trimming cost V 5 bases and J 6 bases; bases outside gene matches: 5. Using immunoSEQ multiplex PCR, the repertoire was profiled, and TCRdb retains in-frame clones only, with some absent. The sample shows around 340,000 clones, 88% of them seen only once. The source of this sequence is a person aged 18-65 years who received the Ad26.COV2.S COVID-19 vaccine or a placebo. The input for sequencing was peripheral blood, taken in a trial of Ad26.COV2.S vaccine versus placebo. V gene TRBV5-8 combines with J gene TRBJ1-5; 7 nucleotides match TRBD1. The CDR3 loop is CASRRQGSQPQHF. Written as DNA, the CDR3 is TGTGCCAGCAGGAGACAGGGTAGTCAGCCCCAGCATTTT.